The clone carrying this TCR beta chain was counted between two and nine times. What it binds is not known. This specimen comes from a study of vaccination and CD4 T cells after COVID-19. Study findings and constraints: The study found median SARS-CoV-2-reactive clonotypes rising from 21 to 38, not significantly. Analysis of convalescent patients found that 304 of 307 vaccine-specific clones were spike mono-reactive.

An Oncomine TCR Beta short-read assay was used to sequence the DNA from cultured CD4+ T cells. TCRdb reanalysed the PCR reads using MiXCR and keeps one entry per CDR3 protein. Found here are around 27,000 distinct CDR3 sequences, 28% of them singletons; the top ten hold just over 7%. CDR1 KGHDR and CDR2 SFDVKD come from the germline V gene. After removal of 8 bases from V and 1 base from J, the junction contained 7 bases not matched to a gene. The CDR3 has 14 residues. The time point was: late sampling 161 to 241 days after vaccination in a few convalescent patients. Treatment reported: approximately 11-day PBMC culture with coronavirus spike peptide pools or control peptides (ViraFEST assay). In the ViraFEST assay, peptide-pool expansion preceded TCR sequencing of expanded clonotypes.

This receptor was taken from a human donor who had recovered from COVID-19. The rearrangement links TRBV24-1 to TRBJ2-7, with TRBD2 identical over 7 bases. The sample in question was CD4+ T cells from blood, cultured in vitro, obtained about 7 months after SARS-CoV-2 vaccination. The CDR3 nucleotides are TGTGCCACCATGTATGTGGGGGGGTCCTACGAGCAGTACTTC. Translation: CATMYVGGSYEQYF.